This T cell receptor (beta chain) was recovered during a study of OX40 agonist ivuxolimab in advanced cancers. Study-level results: Clonal expansion among partial responders at 0.1-3.0 mg/kg ranked near the lowest. The specificity for antigen of the expanded peripheral T cells was not determined.

Clones were read by immunoSEQ multiplex PCR, and TCRdb kept only the in-frame ones, dropping some. The sample lists tens of thousands of clones, around 86% occurring once. On this clone: Antigen specificity is unknown.

Trimming removed 1 base at V and 0 bases at J, with 10 bases between. This CDR3 comprises 16 residues. Germline V CDR1 and CDR2: SGHVS, FQNEAQ. The V call is TRBV7-8, the J call TRBJ1-3; D is undetermined. The clonotype originates from an adult with an advanced solid tumor such as melanoma, head and neck, liver or kidney cancer. Sequences were derived from CD4+ or CD8+ T cells sorted from blood, sampled in a trial of the OX40 agonist ivuxolimab. The CDR3 loop reads CASSLGGGPSGNTIYF. The CDR3 DNA is TGTGCCAGCAGCTTAGGAGGAGGTCCCTCTGGAAACACCATATATTTT.